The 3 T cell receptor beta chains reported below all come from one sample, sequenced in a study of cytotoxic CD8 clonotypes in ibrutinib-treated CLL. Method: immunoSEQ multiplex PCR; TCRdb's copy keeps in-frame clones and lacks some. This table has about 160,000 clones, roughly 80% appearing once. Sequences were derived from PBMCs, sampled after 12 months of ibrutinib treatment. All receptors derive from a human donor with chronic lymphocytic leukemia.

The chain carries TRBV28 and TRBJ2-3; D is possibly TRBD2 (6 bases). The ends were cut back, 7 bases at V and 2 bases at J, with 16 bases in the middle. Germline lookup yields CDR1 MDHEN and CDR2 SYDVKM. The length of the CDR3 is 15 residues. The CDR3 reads CASTPGLLSTDTQYF. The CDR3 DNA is TGTGCCAGCACGCCGGGACTCCTATCCACAGATACGCAGTATTTT.

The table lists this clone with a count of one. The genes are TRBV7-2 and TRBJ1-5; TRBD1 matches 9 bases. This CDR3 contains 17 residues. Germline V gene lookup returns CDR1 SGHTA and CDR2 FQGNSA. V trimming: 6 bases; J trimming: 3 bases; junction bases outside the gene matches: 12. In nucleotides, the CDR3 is TGTGCCAGCAGACCAGGCTTAGGGACAGGGCACAATCAGCCCCAGCATTTT. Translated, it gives CASRPGLGTGHNQPQHF.

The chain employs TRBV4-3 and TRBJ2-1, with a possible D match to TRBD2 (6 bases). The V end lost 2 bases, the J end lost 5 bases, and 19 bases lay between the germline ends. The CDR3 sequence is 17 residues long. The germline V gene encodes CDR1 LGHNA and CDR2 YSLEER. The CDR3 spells CASSQRAGPVHDNEQFF. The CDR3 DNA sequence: TGCGCCAGCAGCCAAAGGGCGGGACCCGTCCACGACAATGAGCAGTTCTTC.